One and the same sample provided the 16 T cell receptor beta chains below, sequenced in a study of T cells in Graves' hyperthyroidism and ophthalmopathy. TCR beta CDR3 regions were amplified from RNA transcripts. The study used the HTBI primer set for a first-round RT-PCR of the TCR CDR3. TCRdb ran MiXCR on the multiplex PCR reads and lists one entry per CDR3 protein. The sample lists hundreds of thousands of distinct CDR3 sequences; around a sixth were seen once. The specimen was blood. Source of these receptors: a woman between 18 and 30 years old with Graves' hyperthyroidism.

J is TRBJ1-3 and V is TRBV18; the D gene is possibly TRBD1 (5 bases). The CDR3 is made up of 14 amino acids. V dropped 3 bases and J dropped 9 bases, with 15 bases sitting between them. CDR1 and CDR2 from the germline V gene are KGHSH and LQKENI. CDR3 DNA sequence: TGTGCCAGCTCACCCCAGGACAAGTCAGGCACCATATATTTT. Translation gives CASSPQDKSGTIYF.

This clonotype was recorded at least ten times. V gene TRBV6-1 combines with J gene TRBJ2-2; 9 nucleotides align to TRBD1. V lost 9 bases to trimming and J lost 6 bases; unmatched junction nucleotides: 8. CDR3 length: 14 amino acids. Per the germline V gene, CDR1 is MNHNS and CDR2 is SASEGT. The CDR3 is CASYRDRVSGELFF. CDR3 DNA sequence: TGTGCCAGTTACCGGGACAGGGTATCCGGGGAGCTGTTTTTT.

Turning to this clonotype: A clone one base away is much larger, so this may be a read error. This CDR3 is CASSKTASYNEQFF. The CDR3 DNA follows: TGTGCCAGCAGCAAGACAGCTTCCTACAATGAGCAGTTCTTC. The genes are TRBV2 and TRBJ2-1, with D perhaps TRBD1 (5 bases). The germline gives CDR1 SNHLY, CDR2 FYNNEI. V lost 6 bases to trimming and J lost 1 base, with 10 bases between them. There are 14 residues in the CDR3.

This clonotype was recorded a few times. The CDR3 loop reads CSVYPGQGPGANVLTF. The CDR3 DNA follows: TGCAGCGTCTACCCGGGACAGGGCCCTGGGGCCAACGTCCTGACTTTC. This chain uses TRBV29-1 with TRBJ2-6; 9 bases align to TRBD1. The V segment lost 6 bases and the J segment 2 bases; nucleotides outside the gene matches: 8. This CDR3 has 16 residues. CDR1 and CDR2 (germline): SQVTM, ANQGSEA.

This clonotype was counted ten times or more. The J gene is TRBJ2-5, the V gene TRBV11-2; D unclear. V dropped 5 bases and J dropped 7 bases, with 11 bases sitting between them. The germline gives CDR1 SGHAT, CDR2 FQNNGV. CDR3 length: 12 residues. CDR3 amino acids: CASSKVVGTQYF. The CDR3 region has the DNA TGTGCCAGCAGCAAAGTGGTAGGGACCCAGTACTTC. The full variable domain, rest sourced from reference TRBV11-2 and TRBJ2-5, is EAGVAQSPRYKIIEKRQSVAFWCNPISGHATLYWYQQILGQGPKLLIQFQNNGVVDDSQLPKDRFSAERLKGVDSTLKIQPAKLEDSAVYLCASSKVVGTQYFGPGTRLLVL.

This clonotype came up a few times. The rearrangement links TRBV6-2 or TRBV6-3 to TRBJ2-7; D tentatively reads TRBD1 or TRBD2 (5 bases each). Trimming stripped 5 bases from V and 7 bases from J, with 15 bases between. CDR1 is MNHEY and CDR2 is SVGEGT in the germline V gene. The CDR3 totals 13 residues. Here the CDR3 reads CASSKGTEREQYF. For the CDR3, the DNA is TGTGCCAGCAGTAAGGGGACCGAGAGAGAGCAGTACTTC.

This clonotype was observed a handful of times. The chain uses TRBV6-5 and TRBJ1-6; TRBD1 might be the D (5 bases). With 2 bases removed from V and 8 bases from J, the gap between germline ends came to 19 bases. The CDR3 contains 17 residues. CDR1 is MNHEY and CDR2 is SVGAGI in the germline V gene. The CDR3 reads CASSYRTSRWVHSPLHF. Written as DNA, the CDR3 is TGTGCCAGCAGTTACCGGACATCACGATGGGTTCATTCACCCCTCCACTTT.

Many counts were recorded for this clonotype. This chain links TRBV9 with TRBJ1-5, with D tentatively TRBD1 (5 bases). CDR1 is SGDLS and CDR2 is YYNGEE in the germline V gene. Between the trimmed V and J ends, which lost 0 bases and 1 base, there was a span of 5 bases. The CDR3 is made up of 14 amino acids. The CDR3 is CASSVAGSNQPQHF. In DNA form, the CDR3 reads TGTGCCAGCAGCGTAGCAGGGAGCAATCAGCCCCAGCATTTT. Full variable domain (rest looked up from reference TRBV9 and TRBJ1-5): DSGVTQTPKHLITATGQRVTLRCSPRSGDLSVYWYQQSLDQGLQFLIQYYNGEERAKGNILERFSAQQFPDLHSELNLSSLELGDSALYFCASSVAGSNQPQHFGDGTRLSIL.

The chain has TRBV19 and TRBJ1-3, with D uncertain. From germline, CDR1 is LNHDA and CDR2 SQIVND (reference sequence). Trimming took off 9 bases at V and 4 bases at J, with 25 bases between the two ends. The CDR3 loop spans 17 amino acids. CDR3: CARLGKPSGRIGNTIYF. The CDR3 DNA sequence: TGTGCCAGGCTCGGTAAACCCTCGGGAAGAATCGGAAACACCATATATTTT.

This clonotype was found many times. The V and J genes are TRBV6-2 or TRBV6-3 and TRBJ1-5; a weak D match, TRBD1 (5 bases). Germline values: CDR1 MNHEY, CDR2 SVGEGT. V lost 6 bases and J 3 bases, leaving 15 bases between the germline ends. The CDR3 length is 15 residues. CDR3 region: CASRRGTANNQPQHF. Written as DNA, the CDR3 is TGTGCCAGCAGGCGCGGGACTGCCAACAATCAGCCCCAGCATTTT.

V gene TRBV19 combines with J gene TRBJ1-6; 9 nucleotides match TRBD1. Per germline, CDR1 LNHDA and CDR2 SQIVND (reference sequence). The CDR3 length is 15 residues. Losses at the gene ends were 5 bases for V and 6 bases for J; bases not matched to a gene: 5. The CDR3 DNA is TGTGCCAGTAGTCTCCCGACAGGGGGTAATTCACCCCTCCACTTT. Residues: CASSLPTGGNSPLHF.

This clonotype was observed many times. The rearrangement links TRBV18 to TRBJ2-3; 11 nucleotides agree with TRBD2. The CDR3 contains 16 residues. Germline V gene lookup returns CDR1 KGHSH and CDR2 LQKENI. Trimming removed 2 bases from V and 3 bases from J; junction bases left unmatched: 4. The CDR3 DNA sequence: TGTGCCAGCTCACCAGCGGCTAGCGGGGGGACAGATACGCAGTATTTT. Protein product: CASSPAASGGTDTQYF.

The chain carries TRBV12-3 or TRBV12-4 and TRBJ1-4; maybe TRBD1 (5 bases). Trimming removed 0 bases at V and 7 bases at J, with 9 bases between. This CDR3 is 14 amino acids long. The CDR3 loop reads CASSLAGRSEKLFF. The CDR3 bases are TGTGCCAGCAGTTTAGCGGGACGCTCTGAAAAACTGTTTTTT.

This clonotype occurred a few times. The chain recombines TRBV28 with TRBJ2-3; a weak D match, TRBD2 (6 bases). The germline gives CDR1 MDHEN, CDR2 SYDVKM. The CDR3 has 16 residues. V gave up 7 bases and J gave up 4 bases, with 21 bases separating them. CDR3 sequence: CASNPLLGRDSDTQYF. In nucleotides, the CDR3 is TGTGCCAGCAATCCCCTACTTGGGCGGGACTCAGATACGCAGTATTTT.

This clonotype came up a few times. The chain uses TRBV2 and TRBJ2-3; the match to TRBD2 covers 11 bases. Germline-derived CDR1 and CDR2 are SNHLY and FYNNEI. V lost 4 bases, J lost 6 bases, and 9 bases stayed unmatched. The CDR3 covers 16 residues. The CDR3 sequence: CASSVNSGGAWDTQYF. The CDR3 bases are TGTGCCAGCAGTGTAAATAGCGGGGGGGCATGGGATACGCAGTATTTT.

This clonotype was observed at least ten times. V usage is TRBV19 and J usage is TRBJ2-7; D is unresolved. V lost 2 bases, J lost 0 bases, and 8 bases lay in between. The length of the CDR3 is 14 residues. Germline V CDR1 and CDR2: LNHDA, SQIVND (reference sequence). Here the CDR3 DNA reads TGTGCCAGTAGTATACAGGCGAGCTCCTACGAGCAGTACTTC. Protein sequence: CASSIQASSYEQYF.